Below, 15 T cell receptor beta chains from the same sample are listed, as sequenced in a study of T cell responses to AZD1222 COVID-19 vaccine (TCRdb year 2021). The sample's time point, from its label and the paper: baseline before first vaccination. Libraries came from the immunoSEQ multiplex PCR assay. Drawn from immuneACCESS, this table holds only the in-frame rearrangements with V and J called that TCRdb kept. Clones are partly lost; checked studies trace under half to an unresolved V gene and leave the rest unexplained. The sample table contains about 180,000 clones; only one count was recorded for approximately 86% of them. The ten top clones hold around 7.9% of the sample. Sequences were derived from peripheral blood, sampled on day 0 of AZD1222 vaccination. These receptor sequences come from an adult in good health.

The CDR3 nucleotides are TGTGCCTGGAGTCGTGGCGGGGGGGTTAATGAGCAGTTCTTC. It is translated as CAWSRGGGVNEQFF. The chain links TRBV30 to TRBJ2-1; 9 nucleotides match TRBD2. V dropped 2 bases and J dropped 7; count of bases not matched to a gene: 6. Germline CDR1 reads GTSNPN; CDR2 reads SVGIG (reference sequence). The CDR3 spans 14 residues.

This clone has only one observation. V usage is TRBV28 and J usage is TRBJ1-2; no definite D call. The length of the CDR3 is 12 residues. V lost 2 bases and J lost 8, with 9 bases in between. Germline V gene lookup returns CDR1 MDHEN and CDR2 SYDVKM. The CDR3, as DNA: TGTGCCAGCAGTTTAGGGAAGGGAGGCTACACCTTC. Its translation is CASSLGKGGYTF.

This clone has just one count. The rearrangement joins TRBV10-3 to TRBJ2-7; D unclear. V was clipped by 4 bases and J by 0 bases, with 10 bases between them. Looked up from germline, CDR1 is ENHRY and CDR2 is SYGVKD. CDR3 size: 14 residues. Written as DNA, the CDR3 is TGTGCCATCAGTGGGAGAAGGGTCTCCTACGAGCAGTACTTC. It encodes CAISGRRVSYEQYF.

The chain uses TRBV4-3 and TRBJ2-3; weak D call: TRBD2 (6 bases). The CDR3 covers 14 residues. With 1 base removed from V and 7 bases from J, the gap between germline ends came to 12 bases. Germline values: CDR1 LGHNA, CDR2 YSLEER. The CDR3 DNA sequence: TGCGCCAGCAGCCAAGGACTAGTCGCTTATACGCAGTATTTT. This sequence encodes CASSQGLVAYTQYF.

This chain uses TRBV6-5 with TRBJ1-1, with a weak D call TRBD1 (6 bases). This CDR3 is built from 14 residues. The germline gives CDR1 MNHEY, CDR2 SVGAGI. Trimming removed 6 bases from V and 1 base from J, with 12 bases in between. DNA for the CDR3: TGTGCCAGCAGACCACAGGGCTCGAACACTGAAGCTTTCTTT. Its translation is CASRPQGSNTEAFF.

The CDR3 DNA is TGCGCCAGCAGCTTGGCCGGGAGTTTCAACACCGGGGAGCTGTTTTTT. Translating gives CASSLAGSFNTGELFF. V and J are TRBV5-1 and TRBJ2-2, with D maybe TRBD2 (6 bases). Germline CDR1 is SGHRS and CDR2 is YFSETQ. The CDR3 extends over 16 amino acids. The V and J ends lost 0 bases and 2 bases respectively, with 11 bases between them.

This clone was seen only a few times. The sample has other DNA sequences that encode this CDR3 too. This chain links TRBV5-4 with TRBJ1-2, with a tentative D call TRBD1 (5 bases). CDR3 length: 14 amino acids. V was shortened by 0 bases and J by 2 bases, with 8 bases between the two germline ends. Germline loops: CDR1 SGHNT, CDR2 YYREEE (reference sequence). The CDR3 nucleotides are TGTGCCAGCAGCTTGGTGGGGCAAAACTATGGCTACACCTTC. Translation: CASSLVGQNYGYTF.

V is TRBV7-6 and J is TRBJ1-2; D not certain. The CDR3 is 11 amino acids. Trimming took off 6 bases at V and 3 bases at J, with 5 bases between the two ends. Germline lookup yields CDR1 SGHVS and CDR2 FNYEAQ. The CDR3 loop is CASRSDYGYTF. The CDR3 DNA is TGTGCCAGCAGGTCGGACTATGGCTACACCTTC.

The V and J genes are TRBV19 and TRBJ2-3; possibly TRBD2 for D (6 bases). Germline CDR1 is LNHDA and CDR2 is SQIVND (reference sequence). The CDR3 contains 15 residues. Trimming stripped 6 bases from V and 0 bases from J, with 13 bases between. CDR3 bases: TGTGCCAGTAGCCCCGGGGGACCGAGCACAGATACGCAGTATTTT. Translated, it gives CASSPGGPSTDTQYF.

This clone was recorded once. V usage is TRBV12-3 or TRBV12-4 and J usage is TRBJ1-4; D remains ambiguous. Trimming removed 3 bases from V and 8 bases from J, with 10 bases in between. The CDR3 length is 13 residues. Here the CDR3 reads CASSFAPGEKLFF. In nucleotides, the CDR3 is TGTGCCAGCAGTTTCGCCCCCGGGGAAAAACTGTTTTTT.

This clone was counted ten times or more. The chain combines TRBV7-9 with TRBJ1-2; D unclear. This CDR3 spans 13 amino acids. The V end was cut by 3 bases, the J end by 3 bases, with 8 bases between. The germline V gene has CDR1 SEHNR and CDR2 FQNEAQ (reference sequence). As DNA, the CDR3 is TGTGCCAGCAGCTTGGAGGTGGACTATGGCTACACCTTC. Residues: CASSLEVDYGYTF.

V gene TRBV9 combines with J gene TRBJ1-3; D perhaps matches TRBD1 (5 bases). The CDR3 runs 15 residues. Germline V gene data show CDR1 as SGDLS and CDR2 as YYNGEE. V shed 1 base and J shed 4 bases, with 12 bases lying between them. Here the CDR3 DNA reads TGTGCCAGCAGCGTACAGGGCACGGGCGGAAACACCATATATTTT. Amino acids: CASSVQGTGGNTIYF.

The rearrangement uses TRBV9 and TRBJ2-7; 11 nucleotides align to TRBD2. Trimming took 0 bases from V and 2 from J; bases not matched to a gene: 4. Germline CDR1 and CDR2: SGDLS and YYNGEE. The CDR3 length is 16 residues. The DNA for the CDR3 is TGTGCCAGCAGCGTAGCGTATAGCGGGGGGGCCTACGAGCAGTACTTC. It codes for CASSVAYSGGAYEQYF.

The chain joins TRBV28 to TRBJ1-6, with TRBD1 as a possible D gene (5 bases). CDR1 and CDR2 (germline): MDHEN, SYDVKM. The CDR3 sequence is 14 residues long. Trimming removed 5 bases at V and 5 bases at J, with 10 bases between. The CDR3 loop reads CASSRPGHNSPLHF. CDR3 nucleotide sequence: TGTGCCAGCAGTCGTCCGGGACATAATTCACCCCTCCACTTT. The full variable domain, with the rest looked up from reference TRBV28 and TRBJ1-6, is DVKVTQSSRYLVKRTGEKVFLECVQDMDHENMFWYRQDPGLGLRLIYFSYDVKMKEKGDIPEGYSVSREKKERFSLILESASTNQTSMYLCASSRPGHNSPLHFGNGTRLTVT.

This chain links TRBV3-1 (or the pseudogene TRBV3-2) with TRBJ1-1; D remains unclear. V dropped 1 base and J dropped 7 bases, with 10 bases sitting between them. The CDR3 has 13 residues. Germline lookup yields CDR1 LGHDT and CDR2 YNNKEL (reference sequence). This CDR3 reads CASSQGGGYEAFF. The DNA for the CDR3 is TGTGCCAGCAGCCAAGGCGGAGGTTATGAAGCTTTCTTT.